This TCR beta chain stems from a study of T cell responses to AZD1222 COVID-19 vaccine. Produced via immunoSEQ multiplex PCR; TCRdb's table is partial and in-frame only. This table holds around 140,000 clones, more than 90% found once. Study findings and constraints: Scientists sampled the repertoires only once the peak T cell response had passed.

This clone was recorded only once. What it recognizes is unknown. The V end was cut by 2 bases, the J end by 14 bases, with 13 bases between. Germline CDR1 reads GTSNPN; CDR2 reads SVGIG (reference sequence). The CDR3 totals 12 residues. The genes are TRBV30 and TRBJ1-6, with D hard to call. Sequenced here: peripheral blood, sampled 28 days after the second AZD1222 dose. The sequence was obtained from an adult who received the AZD1222 COVID-19 vaccine. The CDR3 protein is CAWSPTQRSLHF. CDR3 nucleotide sequence: TGTGCCTGGAGTCCTACCCAGAGGTCCCTCCACTTT.